These 3 T cell receptor beta chains came from one sample sequenced in a study of cytomegalovirus exposure and HLA in healthy donors. Primers included in the PCR were 60 Vbeta and 13 Jbeta primers. Measured with immunoSEQ multiplex PCR; TCRdb has only the in-frame clones, and not every one. The sample contains 80,000 to 100,000 clones, 73% of which appear only once. Material for sequencing was PBMCs. The receptors originated from a man aged 35-49 years in good health and CMV-seronegative.

The V gene is TRBV5-1, the J gene TRBJ2-1; maybe TRBD2 (6 bases). CDR3 length: 14 amino acids. In germline, CDR1 is SGHRS, CDR2 YFSETQ. Deletions cut 0 bases from V and 8 bases from J, with 12 bases between. As DNA, the CDR3 is TGCGCCAGCAGCTTGGGGACTAATATGGATGAGCAGTTCTTC. Its protein is CASSLGTNMDEQFF. Looking up the rest from reference TRBV5-1 and TRBJ2-1 gives the full variable domain: KAGVTQTPRYLIKTRGQQVTLSCSPISGHRSVSWYQQTPGQGLQFLFEYFSETQRNKGNFPGRFSGRQFSNSRSEMNVSTLELGDSALYLCASSLGTNMDEQFFGPGTRLTVL.

J is TRBJ2-3 and V is TRBV28; tentative D call: TRBD1 (6 bases). The CDR3 has 16 amino acids. Trimming removed 5 bases at V and 4 bases at J, with 19 bases between. The germline CDR1 and CDR2 sequences are MDHEN and SYDVKM. CDR3 loop: CASSPPWGLHSDTQYF. The CDR3 nucleotides read TGTGCCAGCAGTCCCCCCTGGGGGCTGCATTCAGATACGCAGTATTTT.

The V and J genes are TRBV27 and TRBJ2-7; 7 bases are shared with TRBD1. Germline V gives CDR1 MNHEY, CDR2 SMNVEV (reference sequence). The V gene end was trimmed by 0 bases and the J gene end by 2 bases; junction bases not matched to a gene: 7. The CDR3 is 16 residues long. The CDR3 DNA reads as TGTGCCAGCAGTTTATCGCCCGGGACAGCAGCCTACGAGCAGTACTTC. This gives the protein CASSLSPGTAAYEQYF.